This TCR beta chain was sequenced during a study of blood T cell repertoires in COVID-19. Study-level information: COVID-19 samples, acute and convalescent, were from the United States, Italy and Spain.

The protocol was immunoSEQ multiplex PCR, while the TCRdb copy is restricted to in-frame clones and leaves out a portion. The repertoire holds approximately 62,000 clones, with 76% as singletons. V was pared by 4 bases and J by 7 bases, with 13 bases between. CDR1 and CDR2 from the germline V gene are KGHSH and LQKENI. The CDR3 has 13 amino acids. The chain couples TRBV18 to TRBJ1-1, with a possible D match to TRBD1 (5 bases). The material sequenced was peripheral blood. The TCR sequence derives from a woman aged 45-59 years with active or convalescent COVID-19. The chain's CDR3 is CASSRPGRDEAFF. In nucleotides, the CDR3 is TGTGCCAGCTCACGACCGGGCAGGGATGAAGCTTTCTTT.